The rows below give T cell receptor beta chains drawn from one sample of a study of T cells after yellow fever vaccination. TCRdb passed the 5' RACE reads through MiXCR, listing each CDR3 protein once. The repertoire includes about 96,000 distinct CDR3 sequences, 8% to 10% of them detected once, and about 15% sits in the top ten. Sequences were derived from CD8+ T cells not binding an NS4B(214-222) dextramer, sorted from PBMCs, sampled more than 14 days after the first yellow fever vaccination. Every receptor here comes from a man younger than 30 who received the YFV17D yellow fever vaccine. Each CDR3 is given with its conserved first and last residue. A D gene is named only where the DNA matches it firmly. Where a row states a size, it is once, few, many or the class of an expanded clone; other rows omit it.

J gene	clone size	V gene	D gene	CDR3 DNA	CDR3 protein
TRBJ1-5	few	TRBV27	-	TGTGCCACCGGCGAGGGATATAGCAATCAGCCCCAGCATTTT	CATGEGYSNQPQHF
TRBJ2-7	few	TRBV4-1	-	TGCGCCAGCAGCCAGGGGCCGGCGCAGGGCCCCTACGAGCAGTACTTC	CASSQGPAQGPYEQYF
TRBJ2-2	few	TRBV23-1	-	TGCGCCAGCAGTCAATCGTCGGGTGGCACCGGGGAGCTGTTTTTT	CASSQSSGGTGELFF
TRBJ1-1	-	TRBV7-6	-	TGTGCCAGCAGCTTATCAAGTCGTGAAGCTTTCTTT	CASSLSSREAFF
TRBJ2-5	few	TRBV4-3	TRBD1	TGCGCCAGCAGCCAAGATTTGACAGGGTGGCGGGAGACCCAGTACTTC	CASSQDLTGWRETQYF
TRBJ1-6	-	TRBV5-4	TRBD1	TGTGCCAGCAGCTCGCGGACAGGCCCGAGCTCCTATAATTCACCCCTCCACTTT	CASSSRTGPSSYNSPLHF
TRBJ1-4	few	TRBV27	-	TGTGCCAGCGGGGTAAATGAAAAACTGTTTTTT	CASGVNEKLFF
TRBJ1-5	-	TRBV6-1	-	TGTGCCGGCAGTGAAGCGCGCCGACGGAGTCAGCCCCAGCATTTT	CAGSEARRRSQPQHF
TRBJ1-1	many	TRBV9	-	TGTGCCAGCAGCGTGCAGGGTACGAACACTGAAGCTTTCTTT	CASSVQGTNTEAFF
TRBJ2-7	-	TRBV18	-	TGTGCCAGCTTAGAAGACGAGGAGCTCATTTCGGCCGAGCAGTACTTC	CASLEDEELISAEQYF
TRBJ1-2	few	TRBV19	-	TGTGCCAGTAGTATCACCCTCGCGTATGGCTACACCTTC	CASSITLAYGYTF
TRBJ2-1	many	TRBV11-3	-	TGTGCCAGCAGCGTTGGACAGTCGAGCTCCTACAATGAGCAGTTCTTC	CASSVGQSSSYNEQFF
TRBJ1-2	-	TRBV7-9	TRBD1	TGTGCCAGCAGCCAAGGACAGGGTTTGTATGGCTACACCTTC	CASSQGQGLYGYTF
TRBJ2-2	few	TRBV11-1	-	TGTGCCAGCAGCTCCCCCCGGACGGTGAACACCGGGGAGCTGTTTTTT	CASSSPRTVNTGELFF
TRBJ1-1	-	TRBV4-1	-	TGCGCCAGCAGCCAAGTAGGGTACATGAACACTGAAGCTTTCTTT	CASSQVGYMNTEAFF
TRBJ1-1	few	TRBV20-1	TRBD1	TGCAGTGCTAGTGGTCCAGGGGGGACTGAAGCTTTCTTT	CSASGPGGTEAFF
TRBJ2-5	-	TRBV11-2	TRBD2	TGTGCCAGCAGCCCCCCGGCGAGCGGGGAGGAGACCCAGTACTTC	CASSPPASGEETQYF
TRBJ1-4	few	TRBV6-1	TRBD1	TGTGCCAGCAGACCGACAGGGTTTACTAATGAAAAACTGTTTTTT	CASRPTGFTNEKLFF
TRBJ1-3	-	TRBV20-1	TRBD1	TGCAGTGCTAGAGTCACAGGGGGCGGAAACACCATATATTTT	CSARVTGGGNTIYF
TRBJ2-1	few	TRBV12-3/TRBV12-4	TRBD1	TGTGCCAGCAAGGGACAGGGTTCCTACAATGAGCAGTTCTTC	CASKGQGSYNEQFF
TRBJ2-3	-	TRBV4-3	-	TGCGCCAGCAGCCAAGCAAGCACAGATACGCAGTATTTT	CASSQASTDTQYF
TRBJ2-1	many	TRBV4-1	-	TGCGCCAGCAGCCAATCCACAAAAAGGGGATCCTACAATGAGCAGTTCTTC	CASSQSTKRGSYNEQFF
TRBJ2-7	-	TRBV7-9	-	TGTGCCAGCAGCACGGAGGGAGGCTCCTACGAGCAGTACTTC	CASSTEGGSYEQYF
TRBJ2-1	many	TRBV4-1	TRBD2	TGCGCCAGCAGCCAAGTTTGGGCGGGGGATGAGCAGTTCTTC	CASSQVWAGDEQFF
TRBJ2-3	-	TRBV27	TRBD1	TGTGCCAGCAGTTGGACAGGGGCAGATACGCAGTATTTT	CASSWTGADTQYF
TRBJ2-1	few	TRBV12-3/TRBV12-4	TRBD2	TGTGCCAGCAGTCCTCCCCGACTAGCGGAGCAGTTCTTC	CASSPPRLAEQFF
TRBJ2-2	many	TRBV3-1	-	TGTGCCAGCAGCCAGGCCGGGGACATGAGCATCGGGGAGCTGTTTTTT	CASSQAGDMSIGELFF
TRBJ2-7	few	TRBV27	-	TGTGCCAGCAGTTTAAATACAGGGCTGGCGGTCCGCGAGCAGTACTTC	CASSLNTGLAVREQYF
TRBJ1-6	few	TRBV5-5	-	TGTGCCAGCAGCTTGGAGGGAGATTCACCCCTCCACTTT	CASSLEGDSPLHF
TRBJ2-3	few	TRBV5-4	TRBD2	TGTGCCAGCAGCTCCTTCCCCACTAGCGTGAGCACAGATACGCAGTATTTT	CASSSFPTSVSTDTQYF
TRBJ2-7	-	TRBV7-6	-	TGTGCCAGCAGCCCACGGACGGGGGGCTTCGAGCAGTACTTC	CASSPRTGGFEQYF
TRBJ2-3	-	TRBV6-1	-	TGTGCCAGCAGTGACGGGCAGGCCCACACAGATACGCAGTATTTT	CASSDGQAHTDTQYF
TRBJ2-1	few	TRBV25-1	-	TGTGCCAGCAGTGAATATATCGGGGACTCCTACAATGAGCAGTTCTTC	CASSEYIGDSYNEQFF
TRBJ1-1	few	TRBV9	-	TGTGCCAGCAGCGTAGGGGCCGGGGTCACTGAAGCTTTCTTT	CASSVGAGVTEAFF
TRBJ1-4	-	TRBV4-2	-	TGTGCCAGCAGCCCCCAAGCAACTAATGAAAAACTGTTTTTT	CASSPQATNEKLFF
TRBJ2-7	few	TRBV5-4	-	TGTGCCAGCAGAGCCGGGGTGGTAGCCGGCGAGCAGTACTTC	CASRAGVVAGEQYF
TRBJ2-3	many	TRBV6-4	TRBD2	TGTGCCAGCAGTGTACTAGCGGGGGGTGGAGATACGCAGTATTTT	CASSVLAGGGDTQYF
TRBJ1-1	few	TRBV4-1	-	TGCGCCAGCAGCCAAGAAGTGGCAGGTGGGACTGAAGCTTTCTTT	CASSQEVAGGTEAFF
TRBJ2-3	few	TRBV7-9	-	TGTGCCAGCAGCTTCCGAGGGCGGACTAGCACAGATACGCAGTATTTT	CASSFRGRTSTDTQYF
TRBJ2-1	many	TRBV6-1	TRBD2	TGTGCCAGCACTAGCGGGGGAACCTACAATGAGCAGTTCTTC	CASTSGGTYNEQFF
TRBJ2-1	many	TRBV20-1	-	TGCAGTGCTAGGGACACGGTATCCTACAATGAGCAGTTCTTC	CSARDTVSYNEQFF
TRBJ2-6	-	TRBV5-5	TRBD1	TGTGCCAGCAGCACGTCAGGGGGCCTCGACTCTGGGGCCAACGTCCTGACTTTC	CASSTSGGLDSGANVLTF
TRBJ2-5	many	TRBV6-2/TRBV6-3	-	TGTGCCAGCTCTTCCAGCAGACAAGAGACCCAGTACTTC	CASSSSRQETQYF
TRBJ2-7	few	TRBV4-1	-	TGCGCCAGCAGCCAAGAGCAACCCTACGAGCAGTACTTC	CASSQEQPYEQYF
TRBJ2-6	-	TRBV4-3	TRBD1	TGCGCCAGCAGCCAAGATCGGGGACAGTTCTCTGGGGCCAACGTCCTGACTTTC	CASSQDRGQFSGANVLTF
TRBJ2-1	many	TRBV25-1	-	TGTGCCAGCAGTGATCTGGACAGCCGCCAGGGCGGCTACAATGAGCAGTTCTTC	CASSDLDSRQGGYNEQFF
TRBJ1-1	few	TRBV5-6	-	TGTGCCAGCAGCTTTGGGGCGGGGAGCACTGAAGCTTTCTTT	CASSFGAGSTEAFF
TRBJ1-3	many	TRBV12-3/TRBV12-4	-	TGTGCCAGCAGTCCGCTGATTGGGTCTGGAAACACCATATATTTT	CASSPLIGSGNTIYF
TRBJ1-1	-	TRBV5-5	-	TGTGCCAGCAGCTCGGGACCACCGGGCAACACTGAAGCTTTCTTT	CASSSGPPGNTEAFF